This TCR beta chain comes out of a study of blood T cell repertoires in COVID-19. Study summary: Sources were T cells, B-cell-depleted T cells, or PBMCs; the material itself was cDNA or gDNA.

CDR3 size: 13 residues. Germline V gives CDR1 MDHEN, CDR2 SYDVKM. V lost 1 base and J 9 bases, leaving 10 bases between the germline ends. This clone is a singleton in its sample. The method was immunoSEQ multiplex PCR; TCRdb's version includes in-frame clones alone and lacks a portion of them. This sample carries tens of thousands of clones, around 85% of them seen once, and the ten largest clones take 3.5% to 5%. Sample: peripheral blood. The clonotype was recovered from a man in his fifties or sixties with active COVID-19. The chain carries TRBV28 and TRBJ2-1; the D gene is possibly TRBD1 (6 bases). CDR3 sequence reads: CASSLSTGSEQFF. The CDR3 nucleotides are TGTGCCAGCAGTTTATCCACAGGGAGTGAGCAGTTCTTC.